This T cell receptor beta chain came from a study of T-cell memory formation after mild COVID-19. Whole-study findings and limits: Prior to infection, memory already included some responding clones, suggesting cross-reactive memory joined.

This clonotype appeared a few times. What it binds is unknown. TCRdb passed the 5' RACE reads through MiXCR, listing each CDR3 protein once. Seen here are approximately 150,000 distinct CDR3 sequences, about 14% observed once, and the top ten hold 13% to 15%. The sequence came from an adult woman who had mild COVID-19 (a few samples of this study predate the infection). Cell type and time point are not known. The sequencing input was PBMCs or a T cell subset sorted from them (not recorded which).

DNA of the CDR3: TGTGCCAGCAGCAAACTAGCGGGAAGCACAGATACGCAGTATTTT. Translated, it gives CASSKLAGSTDTQYF. The chain combines TRBV12-3 or TRBV12-4 with TRBJ2-3; 10 nucleotides line up with TRBD2. CDR3 length: 15 amino acids. V was clipped by 6 bases and J by 0 bases; unmatched bases: 3.